This TCR beta chain was recovered during a study of CD4+ T cells in melanoma. General study findings and limits: In melanoma, neoantigen-specific CD4+ T cells reportedly differed in differentiation state. CD8+ T cell, macrophage and B cell function reportedly correlated with neoantigen-specific CD4+ T cells.

This CDR3 spans 14 amino acids. In germline, CDR1 is SEHNR, CDR2 FQNEAQ (reference sequence). The ends lost 5 bases at V and 1 base at J; junction bases unmatched: 5. In the case of this clone: The antigen remains unidentified.

Generated by immunoSEQ multiplex PCR, the TCRdb table keeps only in-frame clones and is missing some. Seen here are over 5,500 clones, around 62% observed once, and the top ten hold 22%. The sequenced material came from cells from a culture (not recorded whether cultured in vitro). V is TRBV7-9 and J is TRBJ2-7, with TRBD1 identical over 7 bases. The sequence was obtained from a human donor with melanoma. Here the CDR3 DNA reads TGTGCCAGCAGCCGCCCGGGACAGTCCTACGAGCAGTACTTC. Residues: CASSRPGQSYEQYF.